This T cell receptor beta chain was sequenced for a study of regulatory T cells in long-lasting Graves disease. As for time point: newly diagnosed GD, antithyroid drugs for less than 3 months. The TCR library was made from RNA that had been extracted from PBMCs in TRIzol. This clonotype came up many times. Relying on iRepertoire HTBI primers and Arm-PCR of CDR3 regions, the team built TCR beta libraries. From the multiplex PCR reads, TCRdb called clonotypes with MiXCR, one entry per CDR3 protein. Of a few hundred thousand distinct CDR3 sequences in the sample, approximately 12% were seen once. Germline V gives CDR1 MNHEY, CDR2 SVGAGI. CDR3 size: 15 residues. With 2 bases clipped from V and 4 bases from J, the junction kept 3 bases outside the gene matches. The data also belong to a second study, concerning T cells in Graves' hyperthyroidism and ophthalmopathy. That study adds: HTBI primers were the set used in a first-round RT-PCR of the TCR CDR3. Most clonotypes expanded in the thyroid (above 0.001) were also present in blood.

This sequence originates from a woman between 18 and 29 years old with Graves disease. Sequenced material: peripheral blood mononuclear cells (PBMCs), taken at new diagnosis, from a patient treated with antithyroid drugs. V and J are TRBV6-5 and TRBJ1-5; 9 bases are a match to TRBD1. The CDR3 sequence: CASSYGTGRNQPQHF. The DNA of the CDR3 is TGTGCCAGCAGTTACGGGACAGGGAGGAATCAGCCCCAGCATTTT.